The TCR beta chain described here comes from a study of T-cell reconstitution after alpha-beta-depleted transplantation in children. Preparation of the TCRbeta library used unique molecular identifiers. TCRdb passed the PCR reads through MiXCR, listing each CDR3 protein once. The sample lists around 410,000 distinct CDR3 sequences, 11% occurring once. The length of the CDR3 is 15 residues. Per germline, CDR1 MNHNS and CDR2 SASEGT. V lost 7 bases and J 0 bases, leaving 15 bases between the germline ends. The sample holds many counts of this clonotype. The sequencing used PBMCs from the stem cell graft donor, collected from the stem cell graft. The TCR originated in a human donor who donated a stem cell graft to a child with acute myeloid leukemia. The rearrangement links TRBV6-1 to TRBJ1-1; the D gene is possibly TRBD1 (5 bases). DNA of the CDR3: TGTGCCAGCAACCAGGGTGTCAGCATGAACACTGAAGCTTTCTTT. Translating gives CASNQGVSMNTEAFF.